Following are 13 T cell receptor beta chains from one sample sequenced in a study of blood T cell repertoires in COVID-19. Assay used: immunoSEQ multiplex PCR; TCRdb lists only in-frame clones, some missing. The sample lists about 260,000 clones; about 85% were seen once. Specimen: peripheral blood. These receptors originate from a human donor in a cohort sampled during active COVID-19.

The chain couples TRBV7-2 to TRBJ2-1, with 7 bases identical to TRBD1. From germline, CDR1 is SGHTA and CDR2 FQGNSA. The junction had 7 bases not matched to a gene; V was cut back by 3 bases and J by 8 bases. The CDR3 loop spans 14 amino acids. The chain's CDR3 is CASSFDRENDEQFF. In DNA, the CDR3 is TGTGCCAGCAGCTTTGACAGGGAAAACGATGAGCAGTTCTTC.

The chain couples TRBV19 to TRBJ2-3; 10 positions match TRBD2. With V trimmed by 5 bases and J by 5 bases, 13 bases remained unmatched. CDR3 size: 17 residues. Germline loops: CDR1 LNHDA, CDR2 SQIVND (reference sequence). The CDR3 sequence is CASSPDHSGRLIDTQYF. The DNA for the CDR3 is TGTGCCAGTAGTCCTGACCATAGCGGGAGGCTGATAGATACGCAGTATTTT. Variable domain in full (rest from reference TRBV19 and TRBJ2-3): DGGITQSPKYLFRKEGQNVTLSCEQNLNHDAMYWYRQDPGQGLRLIYYSQIVNDFQKGDIAEGYSVSREKKESFPLTVTSAQKNPTAFYLCASSPDHSGRLIDTQYFGPGTRLTVL.

The V and J genes are TRBV13 and TRBJ1-1, with 7 positions matching TRBD1. Germline CDR1 is PRHDT and CDR2 is FYEKMQ (reference sequence). The CDR3 runs to 16 residues. V lost 2 bases to trimming and J lost 5 bases; unmatched junction nucleotides: 11. CDR3 residues: CASSLRGGRVATEAFF. CDR3 coding DNA: TGTGCCAGCAGCTTACGAGGGGGCAGGGTAGCTACTGAAGCTTTCTTT.

This chain links TRBV7-8 with TRBJ2-7; D is unresolved. Germline V gene data show CDR1 as SGHVS and CDR2 as FQNEAQ. Trimming took 1 base from V and 0 from J, leaving 7 bases between them. This CDR3 spans 14 amino acids. CDR3 protein: CASSLGYSSYEQYF. In DNA form, the CDR3 reads TGTGCCAGCAGCTTAGGCTACAGCTCCTACGAGCAGTACTTC.

This chain uses TRBV11-2 with TRBJ2-2; D is unresolved. CDR3 length: 13 residues. Germline V gene lookup returns CDR1 SGHAT and CDR2 FQNNGV. Trimming took 3 bases from V and 4 from J, leaving 6 bases between them. CDR3 in amino acids: CASSFLGTGELFF. The CDR3 DNA follows: TGTGCCAGCAGCTTTCTCGGCACCGGGGAGCTGTTTTTT.

The rearrangement links TRBV11-3 to TRBJ2-1, with 13 positions matching TRBD2. CDR1 SGHNT and CDR2 YENEEA come from the germline V gene. This CDR3 region has 15 residues. The J segment lost 6 bases and the V segment lost 5 bases, leaving 4 bases of the junction unmatched. The CDR3 here is CASSMGLAGSNEQFF. The CDR3 bases are TGTGCCAGCAGCATGGGACTAGCGGGATCCAATGAGCAGTTCTTC.

The V call is TRBV24-1, the J call TRBJ2-3; TRBD1 aligns across 9 bases. The CDR3 totals 15 residues. Germline V gives CDR1 KGHDR, CDR2 SFDVKD. The ends lost 5 bases at V and 4 bases at J; junction bases unmatched: 6. CDR3 DNA: TGTGCCACCAGTGGGGGGACAGGGTTTGCAGATACGCAGTATTTT. This translates into CATSGGTGFADTQYF.

The V call is TRBV7-2, the J call TRBJ2-3; D is uncertain. Germline V gives CDR1 SGHTA, CDR2 FQGNSA. The V end was cut by 5 bases, the J end by 4 bases, with 10 bases between. The CDR3 runs 13 residues. The CDR3 loop reads CASSLSGADTQYF. The DNA of the CDR3 is TGTGCCAGCAGCCTTAGTGGAGCAGATACGCAGTATTTT.

The rearrangement uses TRBV27 and TRBJ2-7, with TRBD1 matching over 7 bases. J gave up 3 bases and V 8 bases, and 10 bases lay outside the gene matches. Germline CDR1 reads MNHEY; CDR2 reads SMNVEV (reference sequence). The CDR3 covers 14 residues. The CDR3: CASHQGDRDYEQYF. In nucleotides, the CDR3 is TGTGCCAGCCACCAGGGTGACAGGGACTACGAGCAGTACTTC.

This chain connects TRBV7-2 to TRBJ2-6, with TRBD1 matching over 10 bases. V was pared by 7 bases and J by 2 bases, with 5 bases of the junction left unmatched. The germline CDR1 and CDR2 sequences are SGHTA and FQGNSA. There are 16 residues in the CDR3. CDR3: CASTGQGTPGANVLTF. For the CDR3, the DNA is TGTGCCAGCACGGGACAGGGGACGCCTGGGGCCAACGTCCTGACTTTC.

This clone came up many times. Different DNA sequences within this sample yield the same CDR3. The chain employs TRBV7-9 and TRBJ2-1; D not resolved. The CDR3 extends over 14 amino acids. V was pared by 5 bases and J by 0 bases, with 8 bases between. Germline values: CDR1 SEHNR, CDR2 FQNEAQ (reference sequence). CDR3 in amino acids: CASSLSSSYNEQFF. The CDR3 nucleotides read TGTGCCAGCAGCCTCTCTAGCTCCTACAATGAGCAGTTCTTC.

The chain recombines TRBV7-9 with TRBJ1-2; 7 positions match TRBD1. Trimming took 5 bases from V and 4 from J; bases not matched to a gene: 7. The CDR3 runs 14 residues. The germline gives CDR1 SEHNR, CDR2 FQNEAQ (reference sequence). The CDR3 DNA reads TGTGCCAGCAGCCAGGTGGCAGGGGGCTATGGCTACACCTTC. Translating it yields CASSQVAGGYGYTF.

The chain carries TRBV11-2 and TRBJ2-7; D gene unclear. V was cut by 6 bases and J by 3 bases, with 9 bases left in between. This CDR3 is 12 amino acids long. The germline CDR1 and CDR2 sequences are SGHAT and FQNNGV. CDR3 nucleotides: TGTGCCAGCAGGCGAATAAGCTACGAGCAGTACTTC. It is translated as CASRRISYEQYF.